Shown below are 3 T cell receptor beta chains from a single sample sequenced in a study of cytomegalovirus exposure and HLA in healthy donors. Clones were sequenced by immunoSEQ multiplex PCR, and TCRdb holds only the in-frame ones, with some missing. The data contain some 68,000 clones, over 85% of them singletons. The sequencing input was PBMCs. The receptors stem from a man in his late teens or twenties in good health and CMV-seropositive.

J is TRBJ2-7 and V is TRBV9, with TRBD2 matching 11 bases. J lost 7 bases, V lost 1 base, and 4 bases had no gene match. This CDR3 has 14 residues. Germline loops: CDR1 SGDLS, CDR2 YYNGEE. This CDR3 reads CASSVLAGGWEQYF. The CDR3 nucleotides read TGTGCCAGCAGCGTACTAGCGGGAGGATGGGAGCAGTACTTC.

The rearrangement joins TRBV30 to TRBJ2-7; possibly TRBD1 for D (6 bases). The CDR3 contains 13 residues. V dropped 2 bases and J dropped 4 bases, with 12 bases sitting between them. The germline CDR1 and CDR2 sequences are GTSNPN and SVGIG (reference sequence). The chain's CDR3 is CAWSIGGRYEQYF. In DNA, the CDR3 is TGTGCCTGGAGTATAGGGGGTCGGTACGAGCAGTACTTC.

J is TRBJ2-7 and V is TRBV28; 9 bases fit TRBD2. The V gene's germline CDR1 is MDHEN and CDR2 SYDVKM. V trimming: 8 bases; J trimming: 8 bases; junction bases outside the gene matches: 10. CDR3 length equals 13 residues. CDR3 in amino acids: CASGLAGPPQQYF. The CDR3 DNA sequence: TGTGCCAGCGGGCTAGCGGGACCTCCCCAGCAGTACTTC.